This T cell receptor (beta chain) derives from a study of post-analysis software for immune sequencing data (dated by TCRdb to between 2014 and 2017). General notes on the study: Disease courses on record covered relapsing-remitting, secondary progressive and progressive-relapsing multiple sclerosis, though some patients had no subtype annotation. The multiple sclerosis patient repertoires were compared with more than 10 previously published healthy control repertoires from donors aged about 6 to 26 years. A subset of samples was prepared in parallel using single-end sample barcoding, then pooled and co-amplified after Illumina adapter ligation.

The method was PCR. Sequencing used an Illumina HiSeq 2500. To reduce PCR and sequencing biases, unique molecular identifiers were built into the TCR beta cDNA libraries. Approximately 500,000 cDNA molecules were obtained for every 1 to 10 million input T cells, so each molecule roughly corresponded to one T cell. The same protocol used for the earlier healthy control dataset was applied to prepare and sequence the patient libraries. Samples belonging to the same batch were prepared together, multiplexed and sequenced on a shared HiSeq lane. The study's processing was this. MIGEC was used to process the raw barcoded reads, and molecular identifier groups with only a single read were discarded before consensus assembly and CDR3 extraction. Clonotype tables were post-analysed with VDJtools, normalizing diversity by down-sampling all datasets to the smallest sample size. Repertoire overlap clustering matched CDR3 amino acid but not nucleotide sequences to correct batch-related cross-sample contamination. Clones were called with MiXCR by TCRdb after fastp trimmed the public reads at Q25, and only in-frame beta chains were retained. Records with the same CDR3 protein are collapsed into one entry carrying the most frequent genes and DNA. What appears here as the V and J calls and clone size reflects TCRdb's work, not the paper's. Counted in this sample were under 650,000 distinct CDR3 sequences; around 44% of them appeared once. 1.5% to 2% of the sample is taken by the ten largest.

Concerning this clonotype: Its antigen target is currently unknown. No quality values exist for individual bases; no much larger clone is one base distant.

The full study reports these points: Patients showed significantly higher frequencies than controls for a handful of TRBV segments, among them TRBV5-6, TRBV5-1 and TRBV20-1. Significantly lower normalized Chao1 diversity was found in multiple sclerosis patients than in controls, suggesting substantial peripheral T-cell clonal expansion. The multiple sclerosis patient group was slightly younger than the control group. Strong co-clustering of samples prepared in the same batch was shown by direct clustering with F measure, prompting a batch-effect correction.

From its cysteine to its phenylalanine, the CDR3 spans 17 amino acids. Only the CDR3 region is kept as DNA, spanning 51 bases read in frame from base 1. CDR1 SEHNR and CDR2 FQNEAQ are derived from the germline V gene (reference sequence). The germline ends are 18 bases apart after V is trimmed by 4 bases and J by 0 bases. To demonstrate the VDJtools post-analysis software, TCR beta repertoires were profiled from the peripheral blood of about 13 young patients with multiple sclerosis. Multiple sclerosis patients were children and adolescents aged about 6 to 16 years. Sequences were obtained from blood. The chain was built from TRBV7-9 and TRBJ1-1; too little of a D gene remains to name it. The clonotype comes from a girl aged 5-17 years with multiple sclerosis. For the CDR3, the sequence is CASSSRRTSRMNTEAFF. The DNA reads as follows: TGTGCCAGCAGCTCCCGTAGGACGTCGCGGATGAACACTGAAGCTTTCTTT. Full variable domain (CDR3 extended with the reference TRBV7-9 and TRBJ1-1 proteins): DTGVSQNPRHKITKRGQNVTFRCDPISEHNRLYWYRQTLGQGPEFLTYFQNEAQLEKSRLLSDRFSAERPKGSFSTLEIQRTEQGDSAMYLCASSSRRTSRMNTEAFFGQGTRLTVV.